The 15 T cell receptor beta chains reported below all come from one sample, sequenced in a study of T cell changes during pregnancy in multiple sclerosis. Sequenced by immunoSEQ multiplex PCR; TCRdb stores in-frame clones only, minus some. The sample records more than 70,000 clones, under 95% being singletons. The sample in question was peripheral blood, obtained before pregnancy. The receptors were gathered from a female donor with multiple sclerosis, enrolled in a pregnancy study.

V gene TRBV5-5 combines with J gene TRBJ2-7; the match to TRBD2 covers 12 bases. There are 16 residues in the CDR3. The V gene end was trimmed by 7 bases and the J gene end by 0 bases; junction bases not matched to a gene: 8. Germline loops: CDR1 SGHKS, CDR2 YYEKEE (reference sequence). CDR3 loop: CASRGTSGLSSYEQYF. Here the CDR3 DNA reads TGTGCCAGCCGAGGGACTAGCGGGCTCAGCTCCTACGAGCAGTACTTC.

This chain joins TRBV7-3 and TRBJ2-7; D remains unclear. Per germline, CDR1 SGHTA and CDR2 FQGTGA. Trimming took 4 bases from V and 3 from J, leaving 10 bases between them. The CDR3 spans 13 residues. The CDR3 DNA reads TGTGCCAGCAGCTCGGGTTTAGACTACGAGCAGTACTTC. It encodes CASSSGLDYEQYF.

This chain uses TRBV5-1 with TRBJ1-2, with D unresolved. The CDR3 length is 14 residues. Germline assignment: CDR1 SGHRS and CDR2 YFSETQ. Trimming took off 3 bases at V and 6 bases at J, with 15 bases between the two ends. CDR3 sequence: CASSWRDAGDGYTF. For the CDR3, the DNA is TGCGCCAGCAGCTGGAGAGACGCCGGGGATGGCTACACCTTC.

The chain is built from TRBV7-9 and TRBJ2-4; the D gene is possibly TRBD2 (6 bases). Trimming took 5 bases from V and 5 from J, leaving 19 bases between them. The CDR3 has 16 amino acids. Germline-derived CDR1 and CDR2 are SEHNR and FQNEAQ (reference sequence). The CDR3 loop is CASSLRDSIYQNIQYF. DNA for the CDR3: TGTGCCAGCAGCCTCCGGGACTCTATCTACCAAAACATTCAGTACTTC. Supplemented by reference TRBV7-9 and TRBJ2-4, the full variable domain reads DTGVSQNPRHKITKRGQNVTFRCDPISEHNRLYWYRQTLGQGPEFLTYFQNEAQLEKSRLLSDRFSAERPKGSFSTLEIQRTEQGDSAMYLCASSLRDSIYQNIQYFGAGTRLSVL.

The count of this clone is one. The rearrangement joins TRBV6-5 to TRBJ2-1, with TRBD2 identical over 7 bases. Germline lookup yields CDR1 MNHEY and CDR2 SVGAGI. CDR3 length: 13 amino acids. Trimming cost V 2 bases and J 5 bases; bases outside gene matches: 0. CDR3 residues: CASSYGTNNEQFF. The CDR3 DNA follows: TGTGCCAGCAGTTACGGGACTAACAATGAGCAGTTCTTC.

The chain employs TRBV5-5 and TRBJ1-1; D unresolved. The V and J ends lost 0 bases and 0 bases respectively, with 6 bases between them. The germline V gene encodes CDR1 SGHKS and CDR2 YYEKEE (reference sequence). The CDR3 is 14 residues long. CDR3 residues: CASSLDHMNTEAFF. Here the CDR3 DNA reads TGTGCCAGCAGCTTGGACCACATGAACACTGAAGCTTTCTTT.

This sequence joins TRBV6-5 and TRBJ1-3, with D tentatively TRBD1 (6 bases). There are 15 residues in the CDR3. The V end lost 1 base, the J end lost 6 bases, and 13 bases lay between the germline ends. Germline V gene lookup returns CDR1 MNHEY and CDR2 SVGAGI. The CDR3, as DNA: TGTGCCAGCAGTTACTTACAGGGTCCGACAAACACCATATATTTT. Its protein product is CASSYLQGPTNTIYF.

CDR3 DNA: TGTGCCAGCAGCTTATTGACAGGAGAGGGGTACGAGCAGTACTTC. Translating it yields CASSLLTGEGYEQYF. The chain combines TRBV7-2 with TRBJ2-7; D is possibly TRBD1 (6 bases). The CDR3 is 15 amino acids. Trimming shortened V by 2 bases and J by 4 bases, and 15 bases separated the two germline ends. The germline CDR1 and CDR2 sequences are SGHTA and FQGNSA.

The chain uses TRBV5-1 and TRBJ1-2, with TRBD1 matching over 11 bases. V lost 3 bases to trimming and J lost 9 bases; unmatched junction nucleotides: 10. The CDR3 loop spans 15 amino acids. Germline V gives CDR1 SGHRS, CDR2 YFSETQ. CDR3 nucleotide sequence: TGCGCCAGCAGCTCCGAACGGGACAGGGGGTCTAGCTACACCTTC. It is translated as CASSSERDRGSSYTF.

This sequence joins TRBV11-2 and TRBJ2-7, with D perhaps matching TRBD1 (5 bases). Germline V gene data show CDR1 as SGHAT and CDR2 as FQNNGV. Trimming took off 4 bases at V and 3 bases at J, with 13 bases between the two ends. The CDR3 contains 14 residues. CDR3 DNA sequence: TGTGCCAGCAGCTCCACGCCAGGGATCTACGAGCAGTACTTC. It yields the protein CASSSTPGIYEQYF.

Only one count was recorded for this clone. The CDR3 sequence: CASKAGTSNTGELFF. CDR3 nucleotides: TGTGCCAGCAAAGCCGGGACATCTAACACCGGGGAGCTGTTTTTT. V and J are TRBV25-1 and TRBJ2-2; D may be TRBD1 (6 bases). V was cut by 7 bases and J by 2 bases, with 14 bases left in between. This CDR3 region has 15 residues. Per germline, CDR1 MGHDK and CDR2 SYGVNS.

J is TRBJ1-1 and V is TRBV5-1; no reliable D call. From germline, CDR1 is SGHRS and CDR2 YFSETQ. Trimming took off 4 bases at V and 1 base at J, with 5 bases between the two ends. This CDR3 has 12 amino acids. The CDR3 sequence: CASSPGNTEAFF. As DNA, the CDR3 is TGCGCCAGCAGCCCAGGGAACACTGAAGCTTTCTTT.

The chain employs TRBV6-5 and TRBJ2-4; TRBD2 might be the D (5 bases). CDR1 and CDR2 from the germline V gene are MNHEY and SVGAGI. This CDR3 comprises 12 residues. Trimming took off 6 bases at V and 8 bases at J, with 11 bases between the two ends. The CDR3 spells CASRGDSDIQYF. The CDR3 nucleotides read TGTGCCAGCAGGGGAGATTCGGACATTCAGTACTTC.

The chain is built from TRBV11-2 and TRBJ1-2; tentatively, D is TRBD1 (5 bases). This CDR3 is built from 15 residues. Deletions cut 5 bases from V and 0 bases from J, with 13 bases between. The germline V gene has CDR1 SGHAT and CDR2 FQNNGV. Here the CDR3 DNA reads TGTGCCAGCAGCGAAGGGGATTCTTCTAACTATGGCTACACCTTC. It codes for CASSEGDSSNYGYTF.

This chain joins TRBV19 and TRBJ1-1; TRBD1 matches at 9 bases. CDR1 is LNHDA and CDR2 is SQIVND in the germline V gene (reference sequence). Trimming at V came to 6 bases and at J to 5 bases, leaving 10 bases not matched to a gene. The CDR3 is 15 residues long. CDR3 loop: CASRTDRGIHTEAFF. For the CDR3, the DNA is TGTGCCAGTAGAACGGACAGGGGTATTCATACTGAAGCTTTCTTT.